This TCR beta chain came from a study of technical replicates of blood from a few donors. This CDR3 spans 16 amino acids. Germline assignment: CDR1 SEHNR and CDR2 FQNEAQ (reference sequence). V trimming: 3 bases; J trimming: 2 bases; junction bases outside the gene matches: 6. Here immunoSEQ multiplex PCR was the method, and the copy in TCRdb shows in-frame clones only, minus some. The sample includes some 85,000 clones, approximately 96% of them seen just once. The TCR originated in a human donor in good health. The sample taken for sequencing was T cells isolated from PBMCs. V gene TRBV7-9 combines with J gene TRBJ2-2; 7 nucleotides align to TRBD1. The CDR3 DNA follows: TGTGCCAGCAGCTTCAACAGGGGTTCAAACACCGGGGAGCTGTTTTTT. Its translation is CASSFNRGSNTGELFF.